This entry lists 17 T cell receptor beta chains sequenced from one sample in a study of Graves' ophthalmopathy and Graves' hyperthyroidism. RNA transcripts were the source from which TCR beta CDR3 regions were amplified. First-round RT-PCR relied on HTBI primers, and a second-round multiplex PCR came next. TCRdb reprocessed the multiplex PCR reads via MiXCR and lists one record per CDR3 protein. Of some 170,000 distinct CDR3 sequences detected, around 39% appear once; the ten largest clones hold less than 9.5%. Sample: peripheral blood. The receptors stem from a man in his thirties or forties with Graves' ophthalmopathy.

CDR3 sequence reads: CASSYPGHLNQPQHF. The CDR3 coding sequence is TGTGCCAGCAGTTACCCGGGACACTTAAATCAGCCCCAGCATTTT. The chain employs TRBV6-5 and TRBJ1-5; tentative D call: TRBD1 (6 bases). The CDR3 contains 15 residues. Trimming took 2 bases from V and 4 from J, leaving 12 bases between them. Germline assignment: CDR1 MNHEY and CDR2 SVGAGI.

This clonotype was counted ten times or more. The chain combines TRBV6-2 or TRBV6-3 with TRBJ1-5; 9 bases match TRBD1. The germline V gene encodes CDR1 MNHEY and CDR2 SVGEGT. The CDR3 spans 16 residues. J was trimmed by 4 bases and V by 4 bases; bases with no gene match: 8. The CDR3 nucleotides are TGTGCCAGCAGTTCCTCCGGGACAGGGTGGAATCAGCCCCAGCATTTT. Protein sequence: CASSSSGTGWNQPQHF.

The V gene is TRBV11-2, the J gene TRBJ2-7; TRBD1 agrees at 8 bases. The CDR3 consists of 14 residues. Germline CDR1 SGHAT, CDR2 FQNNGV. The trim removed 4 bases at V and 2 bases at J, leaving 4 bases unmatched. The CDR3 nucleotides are TGTGCCAGCAGCTCGGGACAGGACCCCTACGAGCAGTACTTC. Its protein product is CASSSGQDPYEQYF. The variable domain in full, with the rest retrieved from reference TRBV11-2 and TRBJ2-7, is EAGVAQSPRYKIIEKRQSVAFWCNPISGHATLYWYQQILGQGPKLLIQFQNNGVVDDSQLPKDRFSAERLKGVDSTLKIQPAKLEDSAVYLCASSSGQDPYEQYFGPGTRLTVT.

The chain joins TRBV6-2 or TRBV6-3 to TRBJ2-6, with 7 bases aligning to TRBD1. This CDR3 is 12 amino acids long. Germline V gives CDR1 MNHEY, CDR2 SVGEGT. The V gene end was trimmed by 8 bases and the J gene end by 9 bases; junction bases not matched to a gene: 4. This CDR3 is CASGDRVNVLTF. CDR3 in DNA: TGTGCCAGCGGAGACAGGGTCAACGTCCTGACTTTC.

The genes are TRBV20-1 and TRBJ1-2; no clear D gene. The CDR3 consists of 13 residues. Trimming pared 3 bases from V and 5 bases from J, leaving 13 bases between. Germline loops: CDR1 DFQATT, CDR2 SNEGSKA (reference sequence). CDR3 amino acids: CSARVSGWYGYTF. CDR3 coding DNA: TGCAGTGCTAGGGTTTCGGGGTGGTATGGCTACACCTTC.

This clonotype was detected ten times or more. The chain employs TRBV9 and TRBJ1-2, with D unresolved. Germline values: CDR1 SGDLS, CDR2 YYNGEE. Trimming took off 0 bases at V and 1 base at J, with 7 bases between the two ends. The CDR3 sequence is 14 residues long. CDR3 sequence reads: CASSVGTDNYGYTF. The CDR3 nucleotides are TGTGCCAGCAGCGTAGGGACCGATAACTATGGCTACACCTTC. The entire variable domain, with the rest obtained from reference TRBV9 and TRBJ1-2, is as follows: DSGVTQTPKHLITATGQRVTLRCSPRSGDLSVYWYQQSLDQGLQFLIQYYNGEERAKGNILERFSAQQFPDLHSELNLSSLELGDSALYFCASSVGTDNYGYTFGSGTRLTVV.

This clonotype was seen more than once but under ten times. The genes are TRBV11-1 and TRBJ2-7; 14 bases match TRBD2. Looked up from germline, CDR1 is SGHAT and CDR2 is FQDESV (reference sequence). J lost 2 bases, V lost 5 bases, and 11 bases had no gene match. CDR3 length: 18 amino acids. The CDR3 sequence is CASSATSGRAAEAYEQYF. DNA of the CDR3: TGTGCCAGCAGCGCGACTAGCGGGAGGGCCGCCGAAGCCTACGAGCAGTACTTC.

CDR3 nucleotide sequence: TGTGCCAGCAGTGAATGGGTGACTAGCGGTCGCTCTGGGGCCAACGTCCTGACTTTC. It encodes CASSEWVTSGRSGANVLTF. The gene calls are TRBV6-1 and TRBJ2-6, with 9 bases identical to TRBD2. From germline, CDR1 is MNHNS and CDR2 SASEGT. The CDR3 contains 19 residues. V shed 2 bases and J 0 bases; nucleotides not matched to a gene: 8.

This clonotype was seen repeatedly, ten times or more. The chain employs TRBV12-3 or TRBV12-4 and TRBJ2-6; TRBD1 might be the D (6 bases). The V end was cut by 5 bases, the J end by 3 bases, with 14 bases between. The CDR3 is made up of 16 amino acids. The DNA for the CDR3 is TGTGCCAGCAGTCTCAGGGGTTTCGGTGGGGCCAACGTCCTGACTTTC. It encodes CASSLRGFGGANVLTF.

The chain's CDR3 is CASRLGTSGSYEQYF. The CDR3 DNA follows: TGTGCCAGCAGACTCGGGACTAGCGGGAGCTACGAGCAGTACTTC. The V gene is TRBV6-5, the J gene TRBJ2-7, with TRBD2 matching over 14 bases. The germline V gene has CDR1 MNHEY and CDR2 SVGAGI. V dropped 6 bases and J dropped 3; count of bases not matched to a gene: 4. This CDR3 is built from 15 residues.

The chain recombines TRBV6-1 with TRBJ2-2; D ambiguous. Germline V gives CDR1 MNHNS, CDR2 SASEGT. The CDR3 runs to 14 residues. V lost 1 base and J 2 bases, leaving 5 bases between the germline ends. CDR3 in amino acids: CASSEVPNTGELFF. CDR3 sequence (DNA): TGTGCCAGCAGTGAAGTCCCCAACACCGGGGAGCTGTTTTTT.

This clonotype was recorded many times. The CDR3 is CARTGRSGSYEQYF. The CDR3, as DNA: TGTGCCAGAACTGGCCGTAGCGGCTCCTACGAGCAGTACTTC. The gene calls are TRBV19 and TRBJ2-7; D is possibly TRBD2 (6 bases). CDR3 length equals 14 residues. Between the trimmed V and J ends, which lost 9 bases and 0 bases, there was a span of 15 bases. Germline V CDR1 and CDR2: LNHDA, SQIVND (reference sequence).

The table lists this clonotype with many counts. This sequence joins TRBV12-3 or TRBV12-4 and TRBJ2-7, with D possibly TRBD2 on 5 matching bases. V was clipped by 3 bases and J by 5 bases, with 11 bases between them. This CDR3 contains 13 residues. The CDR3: CASSFGLPDEQYF. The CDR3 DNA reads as TGTGCCAGCAGTTTCGGACTGCCGGACGAGCAGTACTTC.

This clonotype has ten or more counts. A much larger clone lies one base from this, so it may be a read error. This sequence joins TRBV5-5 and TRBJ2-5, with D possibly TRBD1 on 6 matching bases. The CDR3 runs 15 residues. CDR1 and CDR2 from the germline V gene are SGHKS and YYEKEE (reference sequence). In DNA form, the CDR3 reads TGTGCCAGCAGCCTGGCATTCAGGGGTAAAGAGACCCAGTGCTTC. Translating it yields CASSLAFRGKETQCF.

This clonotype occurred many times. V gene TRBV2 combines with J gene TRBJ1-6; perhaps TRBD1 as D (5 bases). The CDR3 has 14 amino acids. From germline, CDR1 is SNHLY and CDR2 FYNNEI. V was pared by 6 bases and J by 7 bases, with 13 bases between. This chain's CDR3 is CASRLQALNSPLHF. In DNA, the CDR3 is TGTGCCAGCAGGTTACAGGCGTTAAATTCACCCCTCCACTTT.

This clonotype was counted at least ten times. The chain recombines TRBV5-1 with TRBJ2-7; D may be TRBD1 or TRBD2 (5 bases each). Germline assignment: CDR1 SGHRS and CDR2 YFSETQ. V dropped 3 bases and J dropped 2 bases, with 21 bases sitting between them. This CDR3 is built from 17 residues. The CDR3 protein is CASSYYRMGTHTYEQYF. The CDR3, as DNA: TGCGCCAGCAGCTACTACCGGATGGGGACCCATACCTACGAGCAGTACTTC. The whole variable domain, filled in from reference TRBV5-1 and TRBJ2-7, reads KAGVTQTPRYLIKTRGQQVTLSCSPISGHRSVSWYQQTPGQGLQFLFEYFSETQRNKGNFPGRFSGRQFSNSRSEMNVSTLELGDSALYLCASSYYRMGTHTYEQYFGPGTRLTVT.

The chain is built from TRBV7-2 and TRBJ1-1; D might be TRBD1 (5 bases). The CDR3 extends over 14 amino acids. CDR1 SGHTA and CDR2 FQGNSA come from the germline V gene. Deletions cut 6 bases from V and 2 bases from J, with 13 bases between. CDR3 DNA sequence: TGTGCCAGCAGGGAGGGTGGGGGAAACACTGAAGCTTTCTTT. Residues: CASREGGGNTEAFF.